This T cell receptor beta chain appears in the sequencing data of a study of cytomegalovirus exposure and HLA in healthy donors. CDR1 is SGHRS, CDR2 YFSETQ, per germline. The CDR3 sequence is 16 residues long. The junction had 11 bases not matched to a gene; V was cut back by 3 bases and J by 4 bases. Comments on this clone: Antigen specificity is unknown.

Regarding the study as a whole: In a later analysis, compared with equally common non-associated chains, HLA-associated beta chains were more expanded.

The PCR was carried out with 60 Vbeta primers and 13 Jbeta primers. TCRdb keeps only in-frame clones here, not all; method: immunoSEQ multiplex PCR. The table has about 110,000 clones, 65% to 90% seen once; the top ten hold roughly 2.3%. This sequence originates from a woman aged 25 to 39 in good health and CMV-seronegative. Source material: PBMCs. The chain recombines TRBV5-1 with TRBJ2-5; TRBD2 matches at 8 bases. CDR3 coding DNA: TGCGCCAGCAGCTCCGCAGGGCGGGAGGCCCGAGAGACCCAGTACTTC. Translation gives CASSSAGREARETQYF.